This T cell receptor (beta chain) was identified in a study of blood T cell repertoires in COVID-19. Study context: Acute and convalescent COVID-19 samples came from the United States, Italy and Spain. T cells, B-cell-depleted T cells, or PBMCs supplied cDNA or gDNA.

As processed by the authors: Reference gene primer amplification in the assay estimated nucleated cell counts. Libraries were prepared by immunoSEQ multiplex PCR; TCRdb keeps only in-frame clonotypes and omits some of them. V and J calls and clone size are those listed in that table; D and trimming were worked out from the DNA. The data show a few hundred thousand clones, around 80% seen once. Seattle's enrolled individuals joined amid active infection and were then monitored longitudinally. V was shortened by 4 bases and J by 9 bases, with 8 bases between the two germline ends. Germline assignment: CDR1 SGDLS and CDR2 YYNGEE. CDR3 length equals 11 residues.

The chain has TRBV9 and TRBJ2-1; D ambiguous. This TCR came from a woman in her twenties or thirties with COVID-19, enrolled during active disease. The sequencing input was peripheral blood. CDR3 sequence: CASSLTGEQFF. CDR3 nucleotide sequence: TGTGCCAGCAGCTTGACTGGTGAGCAGTTCTTC.